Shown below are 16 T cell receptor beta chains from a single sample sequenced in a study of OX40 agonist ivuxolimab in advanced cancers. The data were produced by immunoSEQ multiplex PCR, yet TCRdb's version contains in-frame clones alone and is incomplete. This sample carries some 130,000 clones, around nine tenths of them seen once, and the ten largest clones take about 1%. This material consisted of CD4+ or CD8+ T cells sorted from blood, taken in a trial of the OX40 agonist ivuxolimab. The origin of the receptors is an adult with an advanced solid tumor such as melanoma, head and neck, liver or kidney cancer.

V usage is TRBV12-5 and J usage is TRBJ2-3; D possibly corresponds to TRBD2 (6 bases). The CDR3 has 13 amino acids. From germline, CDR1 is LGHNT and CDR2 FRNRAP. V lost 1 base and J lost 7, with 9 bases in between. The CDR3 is CASGLEAGNTQYF. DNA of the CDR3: TGTGCTAGTGGTTTGGAGGCGGGAAATACGCAGTATTTT.

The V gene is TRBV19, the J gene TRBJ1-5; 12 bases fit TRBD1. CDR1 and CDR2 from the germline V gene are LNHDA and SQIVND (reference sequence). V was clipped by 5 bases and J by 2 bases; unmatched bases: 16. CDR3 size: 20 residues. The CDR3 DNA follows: TGTGCCAGTAGTGTCCAGCTCCGGGACAGGGGGCTTGGTGGCAATCAGCCCCAGCATTTT. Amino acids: CASSVQLRDRGLGGNQPQHF.

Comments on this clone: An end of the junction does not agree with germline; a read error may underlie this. The CDR3 nucleotides read TGTGCTAGCAGCTTAGCCGGCTGCGTTTATCGGGCTAGCGGGAGCTACGAGCAGTACTTC. Its protein is CASSLAGCVYRASGSYEQYF. The chain has TRBV7-7 and TRBJ2-7; TRBD2 aligns across 10 bases. There are 20 residues in the CDR3. The V gene's germline CDR1 is SSHAT and CDR2 FNYEAQ (reference sequence).

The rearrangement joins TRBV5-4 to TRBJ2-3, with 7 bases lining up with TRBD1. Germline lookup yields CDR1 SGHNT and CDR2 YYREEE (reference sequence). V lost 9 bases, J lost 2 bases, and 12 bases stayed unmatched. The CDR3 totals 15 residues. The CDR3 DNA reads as TGTGCCACTCAAAGGGACAGCCGCTCCACAGATACGCAGTATTTT. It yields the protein CATQRDSRSTDTQYF.

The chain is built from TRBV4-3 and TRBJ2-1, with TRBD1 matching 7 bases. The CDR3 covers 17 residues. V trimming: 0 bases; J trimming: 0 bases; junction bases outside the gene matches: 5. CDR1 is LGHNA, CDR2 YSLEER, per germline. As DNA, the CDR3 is TGCGCCAGCAGCCAAGATCTTAACAGGGGCTCCTACAATGAGCAGTTCTTC. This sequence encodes CASSQDLNRGSYNEQFF.

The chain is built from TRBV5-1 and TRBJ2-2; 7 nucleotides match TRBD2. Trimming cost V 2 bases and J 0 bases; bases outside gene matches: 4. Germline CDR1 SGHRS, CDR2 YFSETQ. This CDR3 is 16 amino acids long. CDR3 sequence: CASSFTSAPNTGELFF. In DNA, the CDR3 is TGCGCCAGCAGCTTTACTAGCGCCCCGAACACCGGGGAGCTGTTTTTT.

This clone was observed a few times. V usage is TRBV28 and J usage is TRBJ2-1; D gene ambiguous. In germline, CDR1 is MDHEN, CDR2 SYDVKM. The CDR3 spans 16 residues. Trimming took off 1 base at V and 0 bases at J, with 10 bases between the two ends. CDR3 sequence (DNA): TGTGCCAGCAGTTTATTCGTCAGCAGCTCCTACAATGAGCAGTTCTTC. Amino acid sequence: CASSLFVSSSYNEQFF.

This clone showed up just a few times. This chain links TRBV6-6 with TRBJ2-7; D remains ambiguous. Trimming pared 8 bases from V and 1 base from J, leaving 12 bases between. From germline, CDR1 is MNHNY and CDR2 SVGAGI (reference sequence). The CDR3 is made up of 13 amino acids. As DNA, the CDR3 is TGTGCCAGCGTTCCCCCCGCTTCCTACGAGCAGTACTTC. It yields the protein CASVPPASYEQYF.

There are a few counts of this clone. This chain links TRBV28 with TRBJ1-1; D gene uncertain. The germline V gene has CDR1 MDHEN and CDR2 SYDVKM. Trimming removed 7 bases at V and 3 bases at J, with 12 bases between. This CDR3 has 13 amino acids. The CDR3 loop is CASKDSMDTEAFF. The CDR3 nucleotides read TGTGCCAGCAAGGATAGTATGGACACTGAAGCTTTCTTT.

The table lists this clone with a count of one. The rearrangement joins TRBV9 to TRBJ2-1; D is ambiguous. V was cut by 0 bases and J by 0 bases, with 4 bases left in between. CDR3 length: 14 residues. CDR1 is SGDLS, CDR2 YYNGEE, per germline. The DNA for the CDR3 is TGTGCCAGCAGCGTAGTTGGCTCCTACAATGAGCAGTTCTTC. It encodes CASSVVGSYNEQFF.

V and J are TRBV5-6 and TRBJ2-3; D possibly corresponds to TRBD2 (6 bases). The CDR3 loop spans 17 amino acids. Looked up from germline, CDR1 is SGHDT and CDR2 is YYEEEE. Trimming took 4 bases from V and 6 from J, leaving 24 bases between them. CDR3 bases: TGTGCCAGCAGCGGATTAGCCGTCGCGGGACGTAGCGATACGCAGTATTTT. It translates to CASSGLAVAGRSDTQYF. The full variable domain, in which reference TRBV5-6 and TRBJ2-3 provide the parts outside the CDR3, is DAGVTQSPTHLIKTRGQQVTLRCSPKSGHDTVSWYQQALGQGPQFIFQYYEEEERQRGNFPDRFSGHQFPNYSSELNVNALLLGDSALYLCASSGLAVAGRSDTQYFGPGTRLTVL.

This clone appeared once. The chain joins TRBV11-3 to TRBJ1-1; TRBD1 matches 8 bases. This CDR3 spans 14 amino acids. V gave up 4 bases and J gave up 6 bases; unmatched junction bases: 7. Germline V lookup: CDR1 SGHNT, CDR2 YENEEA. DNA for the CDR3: TGTGCCAGCAGCTCCCTTGGACAGGGACCTGAAGCTTTCTTT. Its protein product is CASSSLGQGPEAFF.

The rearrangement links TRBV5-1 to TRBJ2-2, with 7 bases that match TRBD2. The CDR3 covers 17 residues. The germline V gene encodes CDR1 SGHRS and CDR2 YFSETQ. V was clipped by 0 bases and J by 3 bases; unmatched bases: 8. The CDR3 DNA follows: TGCGCCAGCAGCTTGGGGGCCCGGGGGGACTACACCGGGGAGCTGTTTTTT. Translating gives CASSLGARGDYTGELFF.

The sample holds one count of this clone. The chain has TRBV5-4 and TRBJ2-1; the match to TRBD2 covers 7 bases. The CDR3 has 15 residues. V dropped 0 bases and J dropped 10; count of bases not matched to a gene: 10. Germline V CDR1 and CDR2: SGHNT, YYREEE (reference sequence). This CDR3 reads CASSLASSGASEQFF. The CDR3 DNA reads TGTGCCAGCAGCTTGGCCTCTAGCGGCGCTAGCGAGCAGTTCTTC.

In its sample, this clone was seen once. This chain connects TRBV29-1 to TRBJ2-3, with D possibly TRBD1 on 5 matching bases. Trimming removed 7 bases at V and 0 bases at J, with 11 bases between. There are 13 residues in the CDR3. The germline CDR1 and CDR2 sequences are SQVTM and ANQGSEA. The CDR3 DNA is TGCAGCGCCGACCAGGGTAGCACAGATACGCAGTATTTT. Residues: CSADQGSTDTQYF.

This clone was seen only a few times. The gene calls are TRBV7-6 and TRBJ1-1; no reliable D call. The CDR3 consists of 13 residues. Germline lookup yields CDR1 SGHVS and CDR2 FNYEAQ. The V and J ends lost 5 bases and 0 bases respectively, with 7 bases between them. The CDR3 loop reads CASSRTVNTEAFF. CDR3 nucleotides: TGTGCCAGCAGCCGCACAGTGAACACTGAAGCTTTCTTT.